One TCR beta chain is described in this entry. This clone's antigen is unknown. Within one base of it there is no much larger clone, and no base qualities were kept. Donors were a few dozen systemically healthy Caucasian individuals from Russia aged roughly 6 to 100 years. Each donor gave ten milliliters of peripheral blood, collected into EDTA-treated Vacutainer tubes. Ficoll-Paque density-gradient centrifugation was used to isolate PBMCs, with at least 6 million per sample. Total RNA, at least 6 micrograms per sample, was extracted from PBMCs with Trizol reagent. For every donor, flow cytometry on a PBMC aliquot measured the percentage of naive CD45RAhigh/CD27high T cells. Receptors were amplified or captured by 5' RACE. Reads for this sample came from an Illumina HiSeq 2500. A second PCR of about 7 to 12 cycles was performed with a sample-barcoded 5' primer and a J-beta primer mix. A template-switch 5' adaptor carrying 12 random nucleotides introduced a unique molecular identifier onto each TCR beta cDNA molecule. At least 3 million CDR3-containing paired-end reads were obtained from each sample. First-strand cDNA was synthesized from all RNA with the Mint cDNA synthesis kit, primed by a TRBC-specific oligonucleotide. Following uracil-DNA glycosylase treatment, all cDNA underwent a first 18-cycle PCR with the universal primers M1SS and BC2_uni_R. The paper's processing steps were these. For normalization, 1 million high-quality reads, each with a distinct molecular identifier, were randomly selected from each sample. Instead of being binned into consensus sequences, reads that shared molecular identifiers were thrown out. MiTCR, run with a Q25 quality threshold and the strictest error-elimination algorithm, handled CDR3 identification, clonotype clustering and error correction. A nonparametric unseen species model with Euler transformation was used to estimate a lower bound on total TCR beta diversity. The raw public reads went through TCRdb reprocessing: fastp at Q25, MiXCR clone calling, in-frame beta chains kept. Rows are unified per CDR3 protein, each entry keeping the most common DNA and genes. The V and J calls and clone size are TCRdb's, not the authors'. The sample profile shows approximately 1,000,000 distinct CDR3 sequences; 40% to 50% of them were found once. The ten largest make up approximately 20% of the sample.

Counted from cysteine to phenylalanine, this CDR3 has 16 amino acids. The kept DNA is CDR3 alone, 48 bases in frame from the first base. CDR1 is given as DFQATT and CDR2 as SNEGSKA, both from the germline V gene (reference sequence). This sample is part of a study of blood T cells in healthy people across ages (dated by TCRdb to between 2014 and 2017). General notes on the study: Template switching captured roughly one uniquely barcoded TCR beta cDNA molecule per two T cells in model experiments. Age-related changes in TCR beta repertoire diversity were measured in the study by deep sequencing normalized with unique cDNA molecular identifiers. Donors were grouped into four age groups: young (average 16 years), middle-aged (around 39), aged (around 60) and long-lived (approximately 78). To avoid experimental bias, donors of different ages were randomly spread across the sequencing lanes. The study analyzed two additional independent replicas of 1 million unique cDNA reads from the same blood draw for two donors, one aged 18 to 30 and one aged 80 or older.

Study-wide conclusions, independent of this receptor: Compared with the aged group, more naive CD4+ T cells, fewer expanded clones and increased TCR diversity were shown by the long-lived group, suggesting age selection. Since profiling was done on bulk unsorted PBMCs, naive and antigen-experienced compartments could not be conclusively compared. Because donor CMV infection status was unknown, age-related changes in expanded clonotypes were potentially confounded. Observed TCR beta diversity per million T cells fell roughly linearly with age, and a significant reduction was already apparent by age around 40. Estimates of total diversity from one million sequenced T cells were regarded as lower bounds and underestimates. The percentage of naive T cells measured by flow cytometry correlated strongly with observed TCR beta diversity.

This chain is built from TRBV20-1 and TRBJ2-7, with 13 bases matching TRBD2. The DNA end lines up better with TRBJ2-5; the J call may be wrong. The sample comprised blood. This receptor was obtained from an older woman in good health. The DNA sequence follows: TGCAGTGCTAGAGATTGGACTAGCGGGAGTAGTGAGACCCAGTACTTC. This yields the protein CSARDWTSGSSETQYF.